The 30 T cell receptor beta chains below all came from one sample that was sequenced in a study of blood T cell repertoires in COVID-19. Only in-frame clones appear in the TCRdb table, and some are missing; sequencing was by immunoSEQ multiplex PCR. The sample holds 200,000 to 250,000 clones, about 90% seen once. Sequenced input: PBMCs or T cells enriched from blood (not recorded which). These receptors all come from a man aged 30-40 years who had recovered from COVID-19.

The chain couples TRBV5-5 to TRBJ1-1, with a weak D call TRBD1 (6 bases). Trimming shortened V by 3 bases and J by 8 bases, and 14 bases separated the two germline ends. This CDR3 region has 13 residues. The germline CDR1 and CDR2 sequences are SGHKS and YYEKEE (reference sequence). For the CDR3, the DNA is TGTGCCAGCAGCTCGGTTACAGGGACCGAAGCTTTCTTT. This codes for CASSSVTGTEAFF.

This chain uses TRBV20-1 with TRBJ2-7, with TRBD2 matching 7 bases. The CDR3 is 14 amino acids. J was trimmed by 1 base and V by 3 bases; bases with no gene match: 6. In germline, CDR1 is DFQATT, CDR2 SNEGSKA (reference sequence). Written as DNA, the CDR3 is TGCAGTGCTAGTTCCGGGAGGACTTCCTACGAGCAGTACTTC. Its protein is CSASSGRTSYEQYF.

This rearrangement joins TRBV19 to TRBJ2-1, with a weak D call TRBD2 (5 bases). V shed 8 bases and J shed 7 bases, with 12 bases lying between them. Germline CDR1 reads LNHDA; CDR2 reads SQIVND (reference sequence). This CDR3 spans 12 amino acids. The chain's CDR3 is CASCFGGNEQFF. The CDR3 DNA follows: TGTGCCAGTTGCTTTGGCGGGAATGAGCAGTTCTTC.

J is TRBJ1-1 and V is TRBV27; maybe TRBD1 (6 bases). The germline V gene encodes CDR1 MNHEY and CDR2 SMNVEV (reference sequence). The V and J ends lost 6 bases and 0 bases respectively, with 17 bases between them. The CDR3 length is 16 residues. As DNA, the CDR3 is TGTGCCAGCAGACCAACCGCAGGGGCGATGAACACTGAAGCTTTCTTT. Translation: CASRPTAGAMNTEAFF.

This chain connects TRBV5-1 to TRBJ2-1, with 9 bases lining up with TRBD2. V trimming: 4 bases; J trimming: 7 bases; junction bases outside the gene matches: 9. From germline, CDR1 is SGHRS and CDR2 YFSETQ. The CDR3 spans 15 residues. CDR3 residues: CASSISGRSGNEQFF. Written as DNA, the CDR3 is TGCGCCAGCAGCATTAGCGGGAGATCGGGGAATGAGCAGTTCTTC. Full variable domain (remainder filled in from reference TRBV5-1 and TRBJ2-1): KAGVTQTPRYLIKTRGQQVTLSCSPISGHRSVSWYQQTPGQGLQFLFEYFSETQRNKGNFPGRFSGRQFSNSRSEMNVSTLELGDSALYLCASSISGRSGNEQFFGPGTRLTVL.

V gene TRBV5-1 combines with J gene TRBJ2-1; D gene unclear. V lost 3 bases and J 4 bases, leaving 8 bases between the germline ends. CDR1 is SGHRS and CDR2 is YFSETQ in the germline V gene. The CDR3 totals 13 residues. The CDR3 region is CASSSPGYNEQFF. The CDR3, as DNA: TGCGCCAGCAGCTCGCCCGGTTACAATGAGCAGTTCTTC.

The rearrangement joins TRBV6-5 to TRBJ1-2; D uncertain. The CDR3 covers 12 residues. V lost 8 bases and J 6 bases, leaving 13 bases between the germline ends. Per germline, CDR1 MNHEY and CDR2 SVGAGI. The CDR3 DNA follows: TGTGCCAGCCGATTCGGAGTGAATGGCTACACCTTC. It encodes CASRFGVNGYTF.

The chain has TRBV4-2 and TRBJ2-2; D unresolved. Trimming took off 0 bases at V and 0 bases at J, with 14 bases between the two ends. CDR1 and CDR2 (germline): LGHNA, YNFKEQ. This CDR3 contains 18 residues. The CDR3 DNA follows: TGTGCCAGCAGCCAAGATCCTGGCGGCAGTCCGAACACCGGGGAGCTGTTTTTT. Encoded protein: CASSQDPGGSPNTGELFF.

The chain is built from TRBV28 and TRBJ2-3; 11 bases are a match to TRBD2. The V segment lost 8 bases and the J segment 4 bases; nucleotides outside the gene matches: 20. Germline CDR1 and CDR2: MDHEN and SYDVKM. The CDR3 length is 19 residues. CDR3 sequence: CASATRLTSGRSVADTQYF. CDR3 nucleotides: TGTGCCAGCGCGACTCGGCTCACTAGCGGGAGATCTGTGGCAGATACGCAGTATTTT.

This chain links TRBV7-2 with TRBJ1-4; TRBD1 is a possible D gene (6 bases). This CDR3 region has 13 residues. The V gene lost 7 bases and the J gene lost 8 bases, with 14 bases spanning the gap. Germline CDR1 and CDR2: SGHTA and FQGNSA. The chain's CDR3 is CASTSRGDEKLFF. The CDR3 DNA reads as TGTGCCAGCACGAGCAGGGGAGACGAAAAACTGTTTTTT.

The rearrangement uses TRBV7-9 and TRBJ2-3, with D perhaps matching TRBD2 (5 bases). Germline V gene data show CDR1 as SEHNR and CDR2 as FQNEAQ (reference sequence). V was cut by 1 base and J by 4 bases, with 9 bases left in between. The CDR3 has 14 amino acids. CDR3 sequence reads: CASSLVLAADTQYF. CDR3 bases: TGTGCCAGCAGCTTAGTCCTAGCCGCAGATACGCAGTATTTT. Complete variable domain (other parts from reference TRBV7-9 and TRBJ2-3): DTGVSQNPRHKITKRGQNVTFRCDPISEHNRLYWYRQTLGQGPEFLTYFQNEAQLEKSRLLSDRFSAERPKGSFSTLEIQRTEQGDSAMYLCASSLVLAADTQYFGPGTRLTVL.

This chain links TRBV5-1 with TRBJ1-4; possibly TRBD1 for D (5 bases). CDR1 is SGHRS and CDR2 is YFSETQ in the germline V gene. Trimming took off 4 bases at V and 10 bases at J, with 14 bases between the two ends. The CDR3 loop spans 13 amino acids. This chain's CDR3 is CASSETTGGKLFF. CDR3 coding DNA: TGCGCCAGCAGCGAGACCACAGGTGGAAAACTGTTTTTT.

The CDR3 spells CASRRAGGAPYSYEQYF. The CDR3 DNA follows: TGCGCCAGCAGACGGGCAGGGGGCGCCCCCTACTCCTACGAGCAGTACTTC. The V and J genes are TRBV5-1 and TRBJ2-7; 8 bases are a match to TRBD1. Unmatched junction bases numbered 13, after V lost 5 bases and J lost 0 bases. This CDR3 has 17 residues. CDR1 is SGHRS and CDR2 is YFSETQ in the germline V gene.

The chain is built from TRBV6-5 and TRBJ1-5, with a weak D call TRBD1 (6 bases). The germline V gene has CDR1 MNHEY and CDR2 SVGAGI. V dropped 10 bases and J dropped 0 bases, with 13 bases sitting between them. The length of the CDR3 is 14 residues. CDR3 in DNA: TGTGCCACAAGGACAGCTTATAGCAATCAGCCCCAGCATTTT. Its translation is CATRTAYSNQPQHF.

The gene calls are TRBV15 and TRBJ1-2; D is ambiguous. Germline loops: CDR1 LNHNV, CDR2 YYDKDF (reference sequence). Trimming pared 0 bases from V and 0 bases from J, leaving 8 bases between. The CDR3 consists of 15 residues. The CDR3 DNA reads as TGTGCCACCAGCAGAGATCGGTCCACTAACTATGGCTACACCTTC. Protein product: CATSRDRSTNYGYTF. The full variable domain, completed using reference TRBV15 and TRBJ1-2, is DAMVIQNPRYQVTQFGKPVTLSCSQTLNHNVMYWYQQKSSQAPKLLFHYYDKDFNNEADTPDNFQSRRPNTSFCFLDIRSPGLGDTAMYLCATSRDRSTNYGYTFGSGTRLTVV.

The chain has TRBV7-3 and TRBJ1-6; D unclear. This CDR3 spans 14 amino acids. CDR1 is SGHTA, CDR2 FQGTGA, per germline. V was clipped by 0 bases and J by 10 bases, with 10 bases between them. The CDR3 DNA follows: TGTGCCAGCAGCTTAACCGGGGAGGAATCACCCCTCCACTTT. Its translation: CASSLTGEESPLHF.

This clone was observed a single time. This chain joins TRBV7-2 and TRBJ1-6; TRBD1 matches at 7 bases. The CDR3 totals 14 residues. CDR1 and CDR2 from the germline V gene are SGHTA and FQGNSA. The ends lost 4 bases at V and 16 bases at J; junction bases unmatched: 13. CDR3 region: CASSSLQADRPLHF. CDR3 bases: TGTGCCAGCAGCTCCCTCCAGGCGGACAGGCCGCTCCACTTT.

J is TRBJ2-1 and V is TRBV3-1 (or the pseudogene TRBV3-2); no clear D gene. Looked up from germline, CDR1 is LGHDT and CDR2 is YNNKEL (reference sequence). The CDR3 consists of 15 residues. Trimming cost V 6 bases and J 0 bases, with 12 bases left between them. The CDR3 DNA reads as TGTGCCAGCAGTCATCTGGCAGGCTCCTACAATGAGCAGTTCTTC. Translation: CASSHLAGSYNEQFF.

This clone was found once. The genes are TRBV6-4 and TRBJ1-6, with D possibly matching TRBD1 (6 bases). Germline loops: CDR1 MRHNA, CDR2 SNTAGT. V shed 3 bases and J shed 3 bases, with 18 bases lying between them. This CDR3 contains 18 residues. This CDR3 is CASSDLIRGIYYNSPLHF. In DNA, the CDR3 is TGTGCCAGCAGTGATCTCATTAGGGGGATATACTATAATTCACCCCTCCACTTT.

J is TRBJ2-3 and V is TRBV9; TRBD1 matches 7 bases. The CDR3 totals 15 residues. Germline loops: CDR1 SGDLS, CDR2 YYNGEE. V lost 0 bases, J lost 2 bases, and 3 bases stayed unmatched. The CDR3 region has the DNA TGTGCCAGCAGCGTAGGTCAGGGGGACACAGATACGCAGTATTTT. Translating gives CASSVGQGDTDTQYF.

The chain combines TRBV11-2 with TRBJ2-7; D possibly corresponds to TRBD1 (5 bases). Germline lookup yields CDR1 SGHAT and CDR2 FQNNGV. The CDR3 is 13 residues long. Trimming left V 3 bases short and J 6 bases short, with 12 bases between. DNA for the CDR3: TGTGCCAGCAGCTTCCCTACAGGTGCCGAGCAGTACTTC. Translated: CASSFPTGAEQYF.

The chain combines TRBV30 with TRBJ1-1; D is possibly TRBD1 (5 bases). Germline CDR1 is GTSNPN and CDR2 is SVGIG (reference sequence). The CDR3 sequence is 14 residues long. V lost 3 bases and J 0 bases, leaving 11 bases between the germline ends. The CDR3 here is CAWRSQGMNTEAFF. CDR3 coding DNA: TGTGCCTGGAGGAGCCAGGGAATGAACACTGAAGCTTTCTTT.

V is TRBV6-1 and J is TRBJ1-2, with 8 bases identical to TRBD1. In germline, CDR1 is MNHNS, CDR2 SASEGT. The V and J ends lost 3 bases and 3 bases, in that order; junction bases with no gene match: 6. This CDR3 spans 15 amino acids. CDR3 residues: CASSDRTGYHYGYTF. The CDR3 DNA reads as TGTGCCAGCAGTGACCGGACAGGGTACCACTATGGCTACACCTTC.

The J gene is TRBJ2-7, the V gene TRBV7-2; no definite D call. The CDR3 is 13 residues long. The V end lost 5 bases, the J end lost 6 bases, and 14 bases lay between the germline ends. Germline CDR1 is SGHTA and CDR2 is FQGNSA. In nucleotides, the CDR3 is TGTGCCAGCAGCAGAGTTCCAGGCGTCGAGCAGTACTTC. Its protein product is CASSRVPGVEQYF.

In its sample, this clone was seen many times. The CDR3 reads CSTPGTHEQYF. The CDR3 nucleotides read TGCAGCACCCCCGGGACTCACGAGCAGTACTTC. The gene calls are TRBV20-1 and TRBJ2-7, with D maybe TRBD2 (6 bases). Per germline, CDR1 DFQATT and CDR2 SNEGSKA (reference sequence). There are 11 residues in the CDR3.

The gene calls are TRBV18 and TRBJ2-5; D perhaps matches TRBD2 (6 bases). CDR1 and CDR2 (germline): KGHSH, LQKENI. The CDR3 is made up of 14 amino acids. Trimming took 1 base from V and 5 from J, leaving 11 bases between them. CDR3 bases: TGTGCCAGCTCACCACTTGTGGGGAGGGAGACCCAGTACTTC. Amino acids: CASSPLVGRETQYF.

The rearrangement links TRBV6-6 to TRBJ2-7, with D possibly TRBD1 on 6 matching bases. V gave up 4 bases and J gave up 3 bases, with 16 bases separating them. The CDR3 has 15 amino acids. Germline lookup yields CDR1 MNHNY and CDR2 SVGAGI (reference sequence). The CDR3 here is CASSSRTAAYYEQYF. CDR3 DNA: TGTGCCAGCAGTTCTAGGACAGCAGCCTACTACGAGCAGTACTTC.

This chain joins TRBV5-1 and TRBJ2-2; 9 positions match TRBD1. The germline CDR1 and CDR2 sequences are SGHRS and YFSETQ. The CDR3 is 14 residues long. The V segment lost 3 bases and the J segment 5 bases; nucleotides outside the gene matches: 2. CDR3 in amino acids: CASSWGQGTGELFF. The CDR3 DNA is TGCGCCAGCAGCTGGGGACAGGGTACCGGGGAGCTGTTTTTT.

This clone was detected a few times. V and J are TRBV24-1 and TRBJ1-3; D is perhaps TRBD1 (6 bases). V was pared by 8 bases and J by 2 bases, with 21 bases between. Germline V gives CDR1 KGHDR, CDR2 SFDVKD. This CDR3 is 17 amino acids long. The CDR3 DNA follows: TGTGCCACCATAAGTTCCGATACACAGGGACCTGGAAACACCATATATTTT. Translation: CATISSDTQGPGNTIYF.

The chain is built from TRBV28 and TRBJ2-1, with TRBD1 as a possible D gene (6 bases). The CDR3 is made up of 16 amino acids. Trimming cost V 2 bases and J 5 bases, with 16 bases left between them. Germline-derived CDR1 and CDR2 are MDHEN and SYDVKM. CDR3 loop: CASSLTRGFPHNEQFF. In nucleotides, the CDR3 is TGTGCCAGCAGTTTAACCAGGGGCTTCCCCCACAATGAGCAGTTCTTC.